These T cell receptor beta chains were read from a single sample in a study of T cell responses to AZD1222 COVID-19 vaccine. TCRdb keeps only in-frame clones here, not all; method: immunoSEQ multiplex PCR. The repertoire has over 150,000 clones, 90% of them found once; the top ten carry less than 1.6%. The specimen comprised peripheral blood, sampled on day 0 of AZD1222 vaccination. The receptor set was obtained from an adult in good health. Both conserved end residues are part of each CDR3. The order of the fields is J gene, V gene, D gene, clone size, CDR3 protein, CDR3 DNA. A D gene is named only where the DNA matches it firmly. Rows give clone size only sometimes, using once, few, many, or a class for an expanded clone.

>TRBJ2-6|TRBV4-3|NA|NA
CASSQGYSGANVLTF
TGCGCCAGCAGCCAAGGGTATTCTGGGGCCAACGTCCTGACTTTC
>TRBJ1-5|TRBV5-6|TRBD1|NA
CASSLNRGGQPQHF
TGTGCCAGCAGCTTGAACAGGGGAGGTCAGCCCCAGCATTTT
>TRBJ1-4|TRBV7-9|TRBD1|NA
CASSLTGTGHEKLFF
TGTGCCAGCAGCTTAACCGGGACAGGGCATGAAAAACTGTTTTTT
>TRBJ2-1|TRBV7-3|TRBD1|NA
CASSLDPGRGSEQFF
TGTGCCAGCAGCTTAGATCCGGGCAGGGGGAGTGAGCAGTTCTTC
>TRBJ2-2|TRBV9|NA|NA
CASSGGTEKSGELFF
TGTGCCAGCAGCGGCGGGACGGAGAAGAGCGGGGAGCTGTTTTTT
>TRBJ2-5|TRBV9|TRBD2|NA
CASSALAGSQETQYF
TGTGCCAGCAGCGCCCTAGCGGGGAGCCAAGAGACCCAGTACTTC
>TRBJ2-7|TRBV7-3|NA|NA
CASSLQGAGPLAEQYF
TGTGCCAGCAGCTTACAAGGAGCGGGCCCCCTTGCTGAGCAGTACTTC
>TRBJ2-3|TRBV7-9|NA|NA
CASSLEGGATDTQYF
TGTGCCAGCAGCTTAGAGGGCGGGGCCACAGATACGCAGTATTTT
>TRBJ2-5|TRBV5-1|TRBD2|NA
CASSRLAGGPETQYF
TGCGCCAGCAGCCGACTAGCGGGGGGGCCTGAGACCCAGTACTTC
>TRBJ2-2|TRBV19|NA|few
CASNIGTGELFF
TGTGCCAGTAATATAGGAACCGGGGAGCTGTTTTTT
>TRBJ2-1|TRBV9|NA|NA
CASSVATSGGAGRGHEQFF
TGTGCCAGCAGCGTAGCTACTAGTGGGGGAGCCGGACGGGGCCATGAGCAGTTCTTC
>TRBJ2-5|TRBV5-1|NA|NA
CASSFGHLGQETQYF
TGCGCCAGCAGCTTCGGCCATCTGGGCCAAGAGACCCAGTACTTC
>TRBJ1-3|TRBV9|NA|once
CASSVGIGHSRGNTIYF
TGTGCCAGCAGCGTAGGTATAGGGCATTCTCGGGGAAACACCATATATTTT
>TRBJ2-7|TRBV4-3|TRBD1|once
CASSRDRGRVEQYF
TGCGCCAGCAGCCGCGACAGGGGGCGCGTCGAGCAGTACTTC
>TRBJ1-4|TRBV5-8|NA|NA
CASSSGVDSNNEKLFF
TGTGCCAGCAGCTCGGGCGTTGACAGCAACAATGAAAAACTGTTTTTT
>TRBJ1-2|TRBV28|TRBD1|NA
CASTDRVNGYTF
TGTGCCAGCACGGACAGGGTAAACGGCTACACCTTC
>TRBJ2-7|TRBV10-2|TRBD1|NA
CATSPGQGYEQYF
TGCGCCACCTCGCCGGGACAGGGTTACGAGCAGTACTTC
>TRBJ1-3|TRBV7-2|NA|NA
CASSSFKAGTGNTIYF
TGTGCCAGCAGCTCCTTTAAAGCAGGGACTGGAAACACCATATATTTT
>TRBJ1-2|TRBV11-2|NA|NA
CASSLDRQAYYGYTF
TGTGCCAGCAGCTTAGATCGTCAGGCCTACTATGGCTACACCTTC
>TRBJ1-1|TRBV5-1|NA|NA
CASSLGPTNTEAFF
TGCGCCAGCAGCTTGGGACCGACGAACACTGAAGCTTTCTTT
>TRBJ1-1|TRBV6-2/TRBV6-3|NA|NA
CASSYEGSDYTEAFF
TGTGCCAGCAGTTACGAAGGATCCGATTACACTGAAGCTTTCTTT
>TRBJ2-4|TRBV6-5|NA|NA
CASRLQGLAKNIQYF
TGTGCCAGCAGGCTTCAGGGGCTAGCCAAAAACATTCAGTACTTC
>TRBJ2-1|TRBV28|NA|once
CASSLYAQGVFGNEQFF
TGTGCCAGCAGTTTATACGCACAGGGTGTGTTTGGGAATGAGCAGTTCTTC
>TRBJ2-7|TRBV4-3|NA|NA
CASSQEAGTFTPYEQYF
TGCGCCAGCAGCCAAGAGGCAGGGACCTTCACCCCCTACGAGCAGTACTTC
>TRBJ1-4|TRBV19|NA|NA
CASNPAAEVNEKLFF
TGTGCCAGTAACCCGGCGGCAGAAGTAAATGAAAAACTGTTTTTT
>TRBJ1-2|TRBV5-1|NA|NA
CASSLQPTNYGYTF
TGCGCCAGCAGCTTGCAACCGACCAACTATGGCTACACCTTC
>TRBJ2-2|TRBV7-2|NA|NA
CASSYTLARRGELFF
TGTGCCAGCAGTTATACACTAGCCCGTAGAGGGGAGCTGTTTTTT
>TRBJ1-1|TRBV16|NA|NA
CASSQNTNTEAFF
TGTGCCAGCAGCCAGAACACAAACACTGAAGCTTTCTTT
>TRBJ2-7|TRBV28|NA|NA
CASSLSIASPEGGEQYF
TGTGCCAGCAGTTTAAGCATCGCCAGCCCTGAGGGAGGCGAGCAGTACTTC
>TRBJ2-7|TRBV4-2|TRBD2|NA
CASSQGTSAYEQYF
TGTGCCAGCAGCCAAGGGACTAGCGCCTACGAGCAGTACTTC
>TRBJ1-5|TRBV6-1|NA|once
CASSEYGRRNQPQHF
TGTGCCAGCAGTGAATATGGCCGGCGCAATCAGCCCCAGCATTTT
>TRBJ2-7|TRBV7-9|NA|once
CASSRGAEQYF
TGTGCCAGCAGCAGGGGGGCCGAGCAGTACTTC
>TRBJ2-2|TRBV7-3|NA|NA
CASSQYGITGELFF
TGTGCCAGCAGCCAATACGGGATTACCGGGGAGCTGTTTTTT
>TRBJ2-7|TRBV6-5|TRBD1|few
CASSSDRGLWGDEQYF
TGTGCCAGCAGTTCGGACAGGGGGCTATGGGGAGACGAGCAGTACTTC
>TRBJ1-4|TRBV5-1|NA|few
CASSLVTGMGEKLFF
TGCGCCAGCAGCTTGGTCACAGGGATGGGCGAAAAACTGTTTTTT
>TRBJ2-1|TRBV28|NA|NA
CASSFSRARQFF
TGTGCCAGCAGTTTCAGCAGGGCCCGGCAGTTCTTC
>TRBJ1-1|TRBV5-1|TRBD1|NA
CASTSWGGTGSTEAFF
TGCGCCAGCACCTCGTGGGGTGGGACAGGGAGCACTGAAGCTTTCTTT
>TRBJ2-3|TRBV7-2|TRBD2|NA
CASSLLRGGTDTQYF
TGTGCCAGCAGCCTATTGCGGGGGGGCACAGATACGCAGTATTTT
>TRBJ2-3|TRBV7-2|NA|NA
CASSTDADTQYF
TGTGCCAGCAGCACCGACGCAGATACGCAGTATTTT
>TRBJ1-1|TRBV10-2|TRBD1|NA
CASTGTGGFTNTEAFF
TGCGCCAGCACCGGGACAGGGGGCTTTACGAACACTGAAGCTTTCTTT
>TRBJ1-2|TRBV3-1/TRBV3-2|NA|NA
CASSQEGYGYTF
TGTGCCAGCAGCCAAGAAGGTTACGGCTACACCTTC
>TRBJ2-6|TRBV27|NA|NA
CASTDTTLSGANVLTF
TGTGCCAGCACTGATACGACCCTCTCTGGGGCCAACGTCCTGACTTTC
>TRBJ1-6|TRBV9|NA|NA
CASSVQGWNSPLHF
TGTGCCAGCAGCGTACAGGGGTGGAATTCACCCCTCCACTTT
>TRBJ2-1|TRBV11-2|NA|few
CASSLLTRANEQFF
TGTGCCAGCAGCTTATTGACTCGGGCGAATGAGCAGTTCTTC
>TRBJ2-7|TRBV6-6|TRBD2|NA
CASILTSSGRYEQYF
TGTGCCAGCATCCTTACCTCTAGCGGCCGCTACGAGCAGTACTTC
>TRBJ2-7|TRBV7-2|TRBD1|NA
CASSLRTGVNEQYF
TGTGCCAGCAGCTTACGGACAGGGGTTAACGAGCAGTACTTC
>TRBJ1-3|TRBV3-1/TRBV3-2|NA|NA
CASSLPNSGNTIYF
TGTGCCAGCAGCCTCCCCAACTCTGGAAACACCATATATTTT
>TRBJ2-7|TRBV18|TRBD1|NA
CASSTRDREGYEQYF
TGTGCCAGCTCAACCCGGGACAGGGAGGGCTACGAGCAGTACTTC
>TRBJ2-1|TRBV9|NA|once
CASSVDPSYNEQFF
TGTGCCAGCAGCGTAGATCCTAGCTACAATGAGCAGTTCTTC
>TRBJ1-1|TRBV18|NA|NA
CASSPSIRNTEAFF
TGTGCCAGCTCACCCAGTATCAGGAACACTGAAGCTTTCTTT
>TRBJ2-7|TRBV27|NA|NA
CASSYGFTGAIYEQYF
TGTGCCAGCAGTTACGGGTTTACTGGGGCTATCTACGAGCAGTACTTC
>TRBJ2-3|TRBV12-1|NA|NA
CASSPPADTQYF
TGTGCCAGCAGCCCCCCAGCAGATACGCAGTATTTT
>TRBJ1-2|TRBV18|NA|NA
CASSPGMREGYTF
TGTGCCAGCTCACCAGGAATGAGGGAAGGCTACACCTTC
>TRBJ1-1|TRBV7-2|NA|NA
CASSQTPRTEAFF
TGTGCCAGCAGCCAGACCCCCAGGACTGAAGCTTTCTTT
>TRBJ2-3|TRBV5-1|NA|NA
CASSLVASSTDTQYF
TGCGCCAGCAGCTTGGTGGCTAGCAGCACAGATACGCAGTATTTT
>TRBJ1-5|TRBV28|TRBD1|NA
CAVGQGNQPQHF
TGTGCCGTAGGACAGGGGAACCAGCCCCAGCATTTT
>TRBJ2-3|TRBV3-1/TRBV3-2|TRBD2|NA
CASSQAGTSGLDTQYF
TGTGCCAGCAGCCAAGCAGGGACTAGCGGGCTGGATACGCAGTATTTT